These 28 T cell receptor beta chains came from one sample sequenced in a study of T cells in Graves' hyperthyroidism and ophthalmopathy. Amplified TCR beta CDR3 regions came from RNA transcripts. The HTBI set primed first-round TCR CDR3 RT-PCR. TCRdb re-called the multiplex PCR reads with MiXCR, one entry per CDR3 protein. The data contain 280,000 or so distinct CDR3 sequences, about 16% of them seen just once; the ten biggest clones take up more than 30%. Sequencing was done on a sample of blood. All receptors derive from a woman between 50 and 59 years old with Graves' hyperthyroidism that later progressed to Graves' ophthalmopathy.

This clonotype was seen only a few times. The chain is built from TRBV19 and TRBJ2-7, with D tentatively TRBD2 (6 bases). Trimming pared 3 bases from V and 0 bases from J, leaving 15 bases between. CDR1 is LNHDA and CDR2 is SQIVND in the germline V gene (reference sequence). The CDR3 consists of 16 residues. For the CDR3, the DNA is TGTGCCAGTAGTATCCAAAGAGGCGGGATCTCCTACGAGCAGTACTTC. Protein product: CASSIQRGGISYEQYF.

The chain uses TRBV19 and TRBJ1-1; TRBD1 agrees at 7 bases. Trimming at V came to 10 bases and at J to 4 bases, leaving 9 bases not matched to a gene. CDR1 is LNHDA, CDR2 SQIVND, per germline (reference sequence). The CDR3 totals 13 residues. The DNA for the CDR3 is TGTGCCACCTTGGACAGGTCGGTCACTGAAGCTTTCTTT. Translated: CATLDRSVTEAFF.

This chain joins TRBV27 and TRBJ2-4; TRBD1 agrees at 9 bases. From germline, CDR1 is MNHEY and CDR2 SMNVEV (reference sequence). The CDR3 totals 15 residues. V was pared by 5 bases and J by 2 bases, with 4 bases of the junction left unmatched. The CDR3 loop is CASSPYRGPKNIQYF. Here the CDR3 DNA reads TGTGCCAGCAGTCCGTACAGGGGGCCCAAAAACATTCAGTACTTC.

This clonotype showed up many times. This chain uses TRBV5-1 with TRBJ2-7; D unclear. The length of the CDR3 is 14 residues. Trimming removed 1 base from V and 0 bases from J, with 8 bases in between. Germline V CDR1 and CDR2: SGHRS, YFSETQ. CDR3 amino acids: CASSLIESSYEQYF. The CDR3 DNA reads TGCGCCAGCAGCTTGATAGAAAGCTCCTACGAGCAGTACTTC. Full variable domain (missing parts from reference TRBV5-1 and TRBJ2-7): KAGVTQTPRYLIKTRGQQVTLSCSPISGHRSVSWYQQTPGQGLQFLFEYFSETQRNKGNFPGRFSGRQFSNSRSEMNVSTLELGDSALYLCASSLIESSYEQYFGPGTRLTVT.

In its sample, this clonotype was seen a few times. This chain connects TRBV6-5 to TRBJ1-1, with D perhaps matching TRBD1 (5 bases). CDR1 and CDR2 (germline): MNHEY, SVGAGI. The CDR3 loop spans 13 amino acids. The V end was cut by 2 bases, the J end by 5 bases, with 9 bases between. CDR3: CASSYVKGTEAFF. DNA for the CDR3: TGTGCCAGCAGTTACGTGAAGGGGACTGAAGCTTTCTTT.

V and J are TRBV5-1 and TRBJ1-2; TRBD1 matches at 8 bases. J was trimmed by 8 bases and V by 5 bases; bases with no gene match: 5. This CDR3 contains 12 residues. The germline gives CDR1 SGHRS, CDR2 YFSETQ. CDR3 in amino acids: CASRPDRGGYTF. Written as DNA, the CDR3 is TGCGCCAGCAGACCCGACAGGGGCGGCTACACCTTC. The whole variable domain, filled in from reference TRBV5-1 and TRBJ1-2, reads KAGVTQTPRYLIKTRGQQVTLSCSPISGHRSVSWYQQTPGQGLQFLFEYFSETQRNKGNFPGRFSGRQFSNSRSEMNVSTLELGDSALYLCASRPDRGGYTFGSGTRLTVV.

This clonotype was detected many times. The CDR3 is CATSDFFSGLDGELFF. CDR3 bases: TGTGCCACCAGTGATTTTTTTAGCGGTCTCGACGGGGAGCTGTTTTTT. The chain links TRBV24-1 to TRBJ2-2, with D maybe TRBD2 (6 bases). V was cut by 1 base and J by 7 bases, with 15 bases left in between. The CDR3 consists of 16 residues. Germline values: CDR1 KGHDR, CDR2 SFDVKD.

The V and J genes are TRBV19 and TRBJ1-1, with 7 bases aligning to TRBD1. Germline V gives CDR1 LNHDA, CDR2 SQIVND (reference sequence). The length of the CDR3 is 15 residues. The V gene end was trimmed by 4 bases and the J gene end by 0 bases; junction bases not matched to a gene: 5. This CDR3 is CASSKGDRLNTEAFF. For the CDR3, the DNA is TGTGCCAGTAGTAAGGGGGACAGACTGAACACTGAAGCTTTCTTT.

About this clonotype itself: One base away lies a much larger clone, so this may be a sequencing read error. The rearrangement links TRBV7-3 to TRBJ2-3; D is ambiguous. Trimming took off 1 base at V and 1 base at J, with 6 bases between the two ends. This CDR3 is built from 14 residues. Germline CDR1 is SGHTA and CDR2 is FQGTGA. CDR3 region: CASSLMQCTDTQYF. In DNA, the CDR3 is TGTGCCAGCAGCTTAATGCAGTGCACAGATACGCAGTATTTT.

Many counts were recorded for this clonotype. V gene TRBV3-1 combines with J gene TRBJ2-7, with D possibly being TRBD2 (5 bases). V was clipped by 3 bases and J by 1 base, with 13 bases between them. The CDR3 contains 15 residues. Germline values: CDR1 LGHDT, CDR2 YNNKEL (reference sequence). CDR3: CASSQPSSRSYEQYF. Here the CDR3 DNA reads TGTGCCAGCAGCCAGCCTAGCTCACGGTCCTACGAGCAGTACTTC.

The count of this clonotype is one. This chain connects TRBV19 to TRBJ2-3; the match to TRBD1 covers 10 bases. The V gene's germline CDR1 is LNHDA and CDR2 SQIVND (reference sequence). V lost 4 bases to trimming and J lost 0 bases; unmatched junction nucleotides: 10. CDR3 length: 18 residues. CDR3 nucleotides: TGTGCCAGTAGTAACTCCGTCGTGGGACAGGGGAGCACAGATACGCAGTATTTT. The encoded protein is CASSNSVVGQGSTDTQYF.

This clonotype was seen many times. The CDR3 DNA reads TGTGCCAGCAGTTTACGGTGGGGCCCGTACGAGCAGTACTTC. Translated: CASSLRWGPYEQYF. V usage is TRBV28 and J usage is TRBJ2-7; tentative D call: TRBD1 (5 bases). V was shortened by 2 bases and J by 4 bases, with 12 bases between the two germline ends. The CDR3 is 14 amino acids. Germline V gene data show CDR1 as MDHEN and CDR2 as SYDVKM. The full variable domain, its missing parts supplied by reference TRBV28 and TRBJ2-7, is DVKVTQSSRYLVKRTGEKVFLECVQDMDHENMFWYRQDPGLGLRLIYFSYDVKMKEKGDIPEGYSVSREKKERFSLILESASTNQTSMYLCASSLRWGPYEQYFGPGTRLTVT.

This clonotype was counted a few times. This chain uses TRBV10-3 with TRBJ1-2; unclear D gene. Germline V gives CDR1 ENHRY, CDR2 SYGVKD. Trimming pared 0 bases from V and 8 bases from J, leaving 16 bases between. CDR3 length: 15 amino acids. The CDR3 coding sequence is TGTGCCATCAGTGAGTCGAACGGAGCTCAACGGGGCTACACCTTC. It codes for CAISESNGAQRGYTF.

This clonotype has at least ten counts. The rearrangement uses TRBV28 and TRBJ2-2; D not resolved. The ends were cut back, 3 bases at V and 1 base at J, with 9 bases in the middle. CDR3 length: 15 residues. CDR1 is MDHEN, CDR2 SYDVKM, per germline. The CDR3 sequence: CASSFVGRNTGELFF. The CDR3 nucleotides are TGTGCCAGCAGTTTCGTCGGCAGGAACACCGGGGAGCTGTTTTTT.

V gene TRBV3-1 combines with J gene TRBJ2-5; the match to TRBD2 covers 12 bases. Germline trimming cut 0 bases from V and 7 bases from J; bases unmatched to any gene: 6. CDR1 and CDR2 (germline): LGHDT, YNNKEL (reference sequence). CDR3 length: 16 residues. CDR3 DNA: TGTGCCAGCAGCCAAGAAGGACTAGCGGGACCGGGGACCCAGTACTTC. Translation gives CASSQEGLAGPGTQYF.

The chain combines TRBV12-3 or TRBV12-4 with TRBJ2-1, with 10 bases identical to TRBD2. Unmatched junction bases numbered 10, after V lost 10 bases and J lost 1 base. This CDR3 is built from 16 residues. This chain's CDR3 is CATLLRLAGSYNEQFF. The CDR3, as DNA: TGTGCCACCCTATTAAGACTAGCGGGTTCCTACAATGAGCAGTTCTTC.

The rearrangement uses TRBV7-2 and TRBJ1-5; no clear D gene. Trimming took off 2 bases at V and 4 bases at J, with 12 bases between the two ends. Germline lookup yields CDR1 SGHTA and CDR2 FQGNSA. The CDR3 is 15 amino acids. The CDR3 here is CASSLWASVNQPQHF. The CDR3 DNA follows: TGTGCCAGCAGCTTATGGGCCAGCGTAAATCAGCCCCAGCATTTT. Together with reference TRBV7-2 and TRBJ1-5, the CDR3 gives the full variable domain: GAGVSQSPSNKVTEKGKDVELRCDPISGHTALYWYRQSLGQGLEFLIYFQGNSAPDKSGLPSDRFSAERTGGSVSTLTIQRTQQEDSAVYLCASSLWASVNQPQHFGDGTRLSIL.

The chain employs TRBV20-1 and TRBJ1-5; TRBD1 is a possible D gene (6 bases). The CDR3 spans 16 residues. In germline, CDR1 is DFQATT, CDR2 SNEGSKA (reference sequence). Trimming pared 6 bases from V and 7 bases from J, leaving 25 bases between. CDR3 DNA sequence: TGCAGTGCATACGAACCCGGAGGGCCTCAGGGGCAGCCCCAGCATTTT. This sequence encodes CSAYEPGGPQGQPQHF.

As to this clonotype: A much larger clone differs by one base, so this may be a read error. The chain couples TRBV27 to TRBJ2-1; the match to TRBD1 covers 9 bases. The CDR3 runs to 15 residues. Germline V gene lookup returns CDR1 MNHEY and CDR2 SMNVEV (reference sequence). V was pared by 2 bases and J by 6 bases, with 5 bases of the junction left unmatched. Here the CDR3 DNA reads TGTGCCAGCAGTTTAGGGGACAGGGTGGGCAATGAGCAGTTCTTC. Translating gives CASSLGDRVGNEQFF.

This clonotype was recorded at least ten times. This chain links TRBV11-2 with TRBJ1-1; TRBD1 might be the D (6 bases). CDR1 is SGHAT, CDR2 FQNNGV, per germline. This CDR3 region has 13 residues. V lost 6 bases, J lost 4 bases, and 12 bases lay in between. CDR3 coding DNA: TGTGCCAGCAGACACAGGGAGGGCACTGAAGCTTTCTTT. Amino acids: CASRHREGTEAFF.

The table lists this clonotype with many counts. The V call is TRBV2, the J call TRBJ2-7; D gene unclear. The ends were cut back, 7 bases at V and 2 bases at J, with 12 bases in the middle. Looked up from germline, CDR1 is SNHLY and CDR2 is FYNNEI. This CDR3 has 13 amino acids. This CDR3 reads CASTESFTYEQYF. CDR3 DNA: TGTGCCAGCACAGAGAGTTTTACCTACGAGCAGTACTTC.

This clonotype occurred many times. The chain links TRBV20-1 to TRBJ2-7; D unresolved. This CDR3 is built from 14 residues. Germline CDR1 is DFQATT and CDR2 is SNEGSKA (reference sequence). The V gene lost 5 bases and the J gene lost 2 bases, with 16 bases spanning the gap. The CDR3 bases are TGCAGTGCTCACGGACCAGCGAACACCTACGAGCAGTACTTC. This gives the protein CSAHGPANTYEQYF.

This clonotype was picked up a small number of times. The chain joins TRBV25-1 to TRBJ2-3, with TRBD1 as a possible D gene (5 bases). V was shortened by 8 bases and J by 1 base, with 13 bases between the two germline ends. CDR3 length: 14 residues. CDR1 and CDR2 from the germline V gene are MGHDK and SYGVNS. DNA of the CDR3: TGTGCCAGCGCACAGGAGAAGGGCACAGATACGCAGTATTTT. It yields the protein CASAQEKGTDTQYF.

In its sample, this clonotype was seen many times. The chain joins TRBV3-1 to TRBJ2-3, with 7 bases identical to TRBD2. CDR3 size: 16 residues. J was trimmed by 0 bases and V by 6 bases; bases with no gene match: 9. Per the germline V gene, CDR1 is LGHDT and CDR2 is YNNKEL (reference sequence). Written as DNA, the CDR3 is TGTGCCAGCAGGGATCAGGCGGGAGCTAGCACAGATACGCAGTATTTT. Encoded protein: CASRDQAGASTDTQYF.

CDR3 sequence reads: CASGSARTSGNTIYF. CDR3 nucleotides: TGTGCCAGCGGTAGCGCTAGGACCTCTGGAAACACCATATATTTT. The chain has TRBV13 and TRBJ1-3; D gene unclear. The CDR3 has 15 residues. CDR1 and CDR2 from the germline V gene are PRHDT and FYEKMQ (reference sequence). V gave up 8 bases and J gave up 0 bases, with 14 bases separating them.

The rearrangement links TRBV20-1 to TRBJ1-1, with no clear D. Germline CDR1 is DFQATT and CDR2 is SNEGSKA (reference sequence). The V end lost 8 bases, the J end lost 8 bases, and 21 bases lay between the germline ends. This CDR3 contains 13 residues. In DNA form, the CDR3 reads TGCAGTAGGATCCGTCCGGGGTTGGTGGAAGCTTTCTTT. It encodes CSRIRPGLVEAFF.

This clonotype was seen ten or more times. The chain recombines TRBV2 with TRBJ2-2; the D gene is possibly TRBD2 (5 bases). CDR1 SNHLY and CDR2 FYNNEI come from the germline V gene. The CDR3 covers 14 residues. Trimming removed 4 bases at V and 6 bases at J, with 12 bases between. CDR3 sequence reads: CASSGVREAGELFF. DNA for the CDR3: TGTGCCAGCAGTGGGGTCCGGGAAGCCGGGGAGCTGTTTTTT.

This clonotype has a handful of counts. The chain joins TRBV19 to TRBJ2-1; D uncertain. This CDR3 spans 11 amino acids. Trimming removed 3 bases from V and 9 bases from J, with 6 bases in between. Germline V gives CDR1 LNHDA, CDR2 SQIVND (reference sequence). DNA of the CDR3: TGTGCCAGTAGTATCGGCGTTGAGCAGTTCTTC. Protein sequence: CASSIGVEQFF.